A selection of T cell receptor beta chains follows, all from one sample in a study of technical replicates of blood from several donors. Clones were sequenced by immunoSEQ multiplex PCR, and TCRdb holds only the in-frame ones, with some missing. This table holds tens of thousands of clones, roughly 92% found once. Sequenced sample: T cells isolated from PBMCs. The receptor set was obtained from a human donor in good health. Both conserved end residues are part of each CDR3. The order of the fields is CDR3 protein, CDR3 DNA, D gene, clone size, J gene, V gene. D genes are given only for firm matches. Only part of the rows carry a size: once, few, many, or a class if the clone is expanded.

cdr3_aa: CASSPEPGHGEKLFF; cdr3_nt: TGCGCCAGCAGCCCCGAACCAGGGCATGGGGAAAAACTGTTTTTT; d_call: NA; clone_size: NA; j_call: TRBJ1-4; v_call: TRBV4-1
cdr3_aa: CASSQRTSGRDEQFF; cdr3_nt: TGCGCCAGCAGCCAACGAACTAGCGGGAGGGATGAGCAGTTCTTC; d_call: TRBD2; clone_size: NA; j_call: TRBJ2-1; v_call: TRBV4-1
cdr3_aa: CASSFRVMETQYF; cdr3_nt: TGTGCCAGCAGCTTTCGGGTAATGGAGACCCAGTACTTC; d_call: NA; clone_size: NA; j_call: TRBJ2-5; v_call: TRBV7-8
cdr3_aa: CSVTGVIGQETQYF; cdr3_nt: TGCAGCGTGACAGGGGTAATAGGCCAAGAGACCCAGTACTTC; d_call: TRBD1; clone_size: NA; j_call: TRBJ2-5; v_call: TRBV29-1
cdr3_aa: CASSVGGANTEAFF; cdr3_nt: TGTGCCAGCAGCGTAGGCGGAGCGAACACTGAAGCTTTCTTT; d_call: NA; clone_size: NA; j_call: TRBJ1-1; v_call: TRBV9
cdr3_aa: CASSPQLGDTEAFF; cdr3_nt: TGTGCCAGCAGCCCTCAATTAGGGGACACTGAAGCTTTCTTT; d_call: NA; clone_size: NA; j_call: TRBJ1-1; v_call: TRBV13
cdr3_aa: CSVVDVGDLPTGELFF; cdr3_nt: TGCAGCGTTGTTGATGTAGGGGATCTACCAACCGGGGAGCTGTTTTTT; d_call: NA; clone_size: NA; j_call: TRBJ2-2; v_call: TRBV29-1
cdr3_aa: CASSPIQGHRQETQYF; cdr3_nt: TGTGCCAGCTCACCTATACAGGGGCATCGGCAAGAGACCCAGTACTTC; d_call: TRBD1; clone_size: NA; j_call: TRBJ2-5; v_call: TRBV18
cdr3_aa: CASSVGQDDTEAFF; cdr3_nt: TGTGCCAGCAGTGTAGGACAGGACGACACTGAAGCTTTCTTT; d_call: TRBD1; clone_size: few; j_call: TRBJ1-1; v_call: TRBV2
cdr3_aa: CASSSNPPQGGGYYGYTF; cdr3_nt: TGCGCCAGCAGCTCCAATCCTCCACAGGGAGGGGGGTACTATGGCTACACCTTC; d_call: NA; clone_size: NA; j_call: TRBJ1-2; v_call: TRBV5-1
cdr3_aa: CASSGGLEVETQYF; cdr3_nt: TGTGCCAGTAGTGGGGGACTAGAAGTAGAGACCCAGTACTTC; d_call: TRBD2; clone_size: NA; j_call: TRBJ2-5; v_call: TRBV19
cdr3_aa: CASSPRTSGRVTRIHTQYF; cdr3_nt: TGTGCCAGCAGCCCGAGGACTAGCGGAAGGGTGACTCGGATTCATACGCAGTATTTT; d_call: TRBD2; clone_size: NA; j_call: TRBJ2-3; v_call: TRBV7-2
cdr3_aa: CAWSGGGFAQYF; cdr3_nt: TGTGCCTGGAGTGGAGGGGGATTCGCGCAGTACTTC; d_call: NA; clone_size: NA; j_call: TRBJ2-7; v_call: TRBV30
cdr3_aa: CASSVGGLEWDEQYF; cdr3_nt: TGTGCCAGCAGCGTAGGGGGACTAGAATGGGACGAGCAGTACTTC; d_call: TRBD2; clone_size: NA; j_call: TRBJ2-7; v_call: TRBV9
cdr3_aa: CASATPGGAGYEQYF; cdr3_nt: TGTGCTAGTGCCACCCCTGGGGGCGCGGGTTACGAGCAGTACTTC; d_call: NA; clone_size: NA; j_call: TRBJ2-7; v_call: TRBV12-5
cdr3_aa: CASSPGQSYGYTF; cdr3_nt: TGTGCCAGCAGTCCAGGACAGAGTTATGGCTACACCTTC; d_call: NA; clone_size: NA; j_call: TRBJ1-2; v_call: TRBV27
cdr3_aa: CASSELPGNTEAFF; cdr3_nt: TGTGCCAGCAGTGAACTCCCAGGGAACACTGAAGCTTTCTTT; d_call: NA; clone_size: NA; j_call: TRBJ1-1; v_call: TRBV6-1
cdr3_aa: CASSSPGGAGFFEAFF; cdr3_nt: TGTGCCAGCAGCTCACCGGGGGGCGCAGGTTTTTTCGAAGCTTTCTTT; d_call: NA; clone_size: NA; j_call: TRBJ1-1; v_call: TRBV5-4
cdr3_aa: CASTHGLGSYNEQFF; cdr3_nt: TGTGCCAGCACCCATGGACTTGGGTCCTACAATGAGCAGTTCTTC; d_call: NA; clone_size: NA; j_call: TRBJ2-1; v_call: TRBV5-5
cdr3_aa: CAWSQGVTKPNQPQHF; cdr3_nt: TGTGCCTGGAGTCAGGGGGTTACGAAGCCCAATCAGCCCCAGCATTTT; d_call: TRBD1; clone_size: NA; j_call: TRBJ1-5; v_call: TRBV30
cdr3_aa: CASSLGQGNEKLFF; cdr3_nt: TGTGCCAGCAGCTTAGGACAGGGGAATGAAAAACTGTTTTTT; d_call: TRBD1; clone_size: NA; j_call: TRBJ1-4; v_call: TRBV7-8
cdr3_aa: CASSLAKPWEEGNTGELFF; cdr3_nt: TGTGCCAGCAGCTTAGCGAAGCCTTGGGAAGAGGGAAACACCGGGGAGCTGTTTTTT; d_call: NA; clone_size: NA; j_call: TRBJ2-2; v_call: TRBV7-6
cdr3_aa: CASSSRTGATDTQYF; cdr3_nt: TGTGCCAGCAGCTCACGGACAGGGGCTACGGATACGCAGTATTTT; d_call: TRBD1; clone_size: few; j_call: TRBJ2-3; v_call: TRBV5-5
cdr3_aa: CASSLDLSSGNTIYF; cdr3_nt: TGCGCCAGCAGCTTGGACTTGAGCTCTGGAAACACCATATATTTT; d_call: NA; clone_size: NA; j_call: TRBJ1-3; v_call: TRBV5-1